Below, 18 T cell receptor beta chains from the same sample are listed, as sequenced in a study of cytomegalovirus exposure and HLA in healthy donors. This PCR relied on a set of 60 Vbeta primers and 13 Jbeta primers. Method: immunoSEQ multiplex PCR; TCRdb's copy keeps in-frame clones and lacks some. Altogether about 160,000 clones are present, approximately 80% being singletons, with the ten largest covering about 4.4%. The source material was PBMCs. The receptors stem from a woman between 50 and 59 years old in good health and CMV-seropositive.

The chain links TRBV7-2 to TRBJ1-1; 8 bases are shared with TRBD1. The CDR3 has 18 amino acids. Germline lookup yields CDR1 SGHTA and CDR2 FQGNSA. Losses at the gene ends were 3 bases for V and 0 bases for J; bases not matched to a gene: 12. CDR3 bases: TGTGCCAGCAGCTTCGGCTTACGGACAGGGCGCATGAACACTGAAGCTTTCTTT. Protein: CASSFGLRTGRMNTEAFF.

The rearrangement uses TRBV6-4 and TRBJ2-2; 8 positions agree with TRBD1. V was pared by 6 bases and J by 5 bases, with 5 bases of the junction left unmatched. This CDR3 has 14 residues. The germline gives CDR1 MRHNA, CDR2 SNTAGT. CDR3: CASSGQGGTGELFF. The DNA of the CDR3 is TGTGCCAGCAGCGGACAGGGCGGTACCGGGGAGCTGTTTTTT.

This chain joins TRBV7-9 and TRBJ2-1; 14 bases fit TRBD2. The germline gives CDR1 SEHNR, CDR2 FQNEAQ (reference sequence). This CDR3 is built from 16 residues. After removal of 3 bases from V and 9 bases from J, the junction contained 7 bases not matched to a gene. The DNA of the CDR3 is TGTGCCAGCAGCTTTTTGAGACTAGCGGGGGGGCTTGAGCAGTTCTTC. Amino acids: CASSFLRLAGGLEQFF.

This clone has only one observation. The chain employs TRBV7-9 and TRBJ1-1; no definite D call. Trimming left V 2 bases short and J 7 bases short, with 8 bases between. Germline assignment: CDR1 SEHNR and CDR2 FQNEAQ (reference sequence). The CDR3 loop spans 12 amino acids. CDR3 protein: CASSLIGYEAFF. DNA of the CDR3: TGTGCCAGCAGCTTAATCGGTTATGAAGCTTTCTTT.

This sequence joins TRBV10-3 and TRBJ1-2; 7 bases match TRBD1. V was pared by 6 bases and J by 1 base, with 11 bases of the junction left unmatched. This CDR3 is built from 16 residues. Germline loops: CDR1 ENHRY, CDR2 SYGVKD. The DNA of the CDR3 is TGTGCCATCAGGGATGTTGGGACAGACTTTAACTATGGCTACACCTTC. This gives the protein CAIRDVGTDFNYGYTF.

The CDR3 coding sequence is TGTGCCAGCAGCTTAGGGACAGGCGATGCCTACGAGCAGTACTTC. Translating it yields CASSLGTGDAYEQYF. This sequence joins TRBV7-3 and TRBJ2-7; 8 nucleotides align to TRBD1. Trimming at V came to 2 bases and at J to 2 bases, leaving 5 bases not matched to a gene. Germline V gene sequence: CDR1 SGHTA, CDR2 FQGTGA. The CDR3 is 15 residues long.

This clone has only one observation. J is TRBJ2-7 and V is TRBV29-1, with D possibly being TRBD1 (6 bases). The CDR3 has 11 amino acids. Germline loops: CDR1 SQVTM, CDR2 ANQGSEA. V was pared by 0 bases and J by 7 bases, with 7 bases between. CDR3 sequence: CSVEEGGEQYF. The CDR3 nucleotides are TGCAGCGTTGAAGAAGGGGGAGAGCAGTACTTC.

With regard to this clone: The same CDR3 can be traced to other DNA sequences in this sample. The chain is built from TRBV9 and TRBJ1-3, with D perhaps TRBD1 (6 bases). With 2 bases removed from V and 4 bases from J, the gap between germline ends came to 13 bases. Germline loops: CDR1 SGDLS, CDR2 YYNGEE. The CDR3 is 15 amino acids. The CDR3 here is CASSVRGSSGNTIYF. DNA for the CDR3: TGTGCCAGCAGCGTTAGGGGGTCGTCGGGAAACACCATATATTTT.

V is TRBV5-1 and J is TRBJ1-5; TRBD1 agrees at 7 bases. CDR1 SGHRS and CDR2 YFSETQ come from the germline V gene. The V and J ends lost 4 bases and 0 bases, in that order; junction bases with no gene match: 16. The CDR3 sequence is 19 residues long. The CDR3 bases are TGCGCCAGCAGCCAATACCCGACAGGGTCCCGTTATAGCAATCAGCCCCAGCATTTT. It codes for CASSQYPTGSRYSNQPQHF.

The CDR3: CAWSGTPQGGAFF. The CDR3 DNA reads as TGTGCCTGGAGTGGCACCCCCCAGGGGGGAGCTTTCTTT. V and J are TRBV30 and TRBJ1-1; 7 nucleotides align to TRBD1. CDR3 size: 13 residues. Germline assignment: CDR1 GTSNPN and CDR2 SVGIG (reference sequence). The ends lost 1 base at V and 10 bases at J; junction bases unmatched: 9.

The gene calls are TRBV5-6 and TRBJ2-3; 7 bases are a match to TRBD2. Germline values: CDR1 SGHDT, CDR2 YYEEEE. The junction had 5 bases not matched to a gene; V was cut back by 4 bases and J by 0 bases. The CDR3 has 15 amino acids. CDR3 in DNA: TGTGCCAGCAGCCTACTAGCGAGAAGCACAGATACGCAGTATTTT. It yields the protein CASSLLARSTDTQYF.

The V gene is TRBV19, the J gene TRBJ2-5; 9 bases align to TRBD1. The J call is doubtful: the DNA matches TRBJ2-7 better. The CDR3 runs 13 residues. Germline CDR1 is LNHDA and CDR2 is SQIVND (reference sequence). In DNA, the CDR3 is TGTGCCACCGCCGGGACAGGGCTCTACGAGCAGTACTTC. Translation: CATAGTGLYEQYF.

The V and J genes are TRBV11-3 and TRBJ2-3; 14 bases are a match to TRBD2. Trimming took 5 bases from V and 3 from J; bases not matched to a gene: 4. The CDR3 has 16 amino acids. Germline loops: CDR1 SGHNT, CDR2 YENEEA. CDR3 sequence (DNA): TGTGCCAGCAGCATGGGGACTAGCGGGAGAACAGATACGCAGTATTTT. Its protein is CASSMGTSGRTDTQYF.

The chain combines TRBV6-5 with TRBJ1-4; a possible D gene is TRBD1 (5 bases). The V gene's germline CDR1 is MNHEY and CDR2 SVGAGI. V was trimmed by 7 bases and J by 4 bases, leaving 10 bases between them. CDR3 length: 13 residues. The CDR3 loop is CASKGLINEKLFF. The CDR3 DNA reads as TGTGCCAGCAAGGGACTGATTAATGAAAAACTGTTTTTT.

The chain uses TRBV29-1 and TRBJ1-4; TRBD1 aligns across 8 bases. V lost 7 bases to trimming and J lost 8 bases; unmatched junction nucleotides: 12. CDR3 length: 14 amino acids. Germline V gene lookup returns CDR1 SQVTM and CDR2 ANQGSEA. DNA of the CDR3: TGCAGCGCGTCCACAGGGGGGGACGCCGAAAAACTGTTTTTT. Encoded protein: CSASTGGDAEKLFF. Based on the CDR3 plus reference TRBV29-1 and TRBJ1-4, the full variable domain is SAVISQKPSRDICQRGTSLTIQCQVDSQVTMMFWYRQQPGQSLTLIATANQGSEATYESGFVIDKFPISRPNLTFSTLTVSNMSPEDSSIYLCSASTGGDAEKLFFGSGTQLSVL.

The chain combines TRBV4-1 with TRBJ2-1; D may be TRBD1 (5 bases). V was pared by 0 bases and J by 2 bases, with 11 bases between. Looked up from germline, CDR1 is MGHRA and CDR2 is YSYEKL. The CDR3 length is 16 residues. The CDR3 nucleotides read TGCGCCAGCAGCCAAGACGTAAGGGGAACCTACAATGAGCAGTTCTTC. Residues: CASSQDVRGTYNEQFF.

Points on this clone: The junction departs from the called germline gene at one end, perhaps through a read error. This chain connects TRBV29-1 to TRBJ2-7; D not certain. In germline, CDR1 is SQVTM, CDR2 ANQGSEA. The CDR3 runs 13 residues. The chain's CDR3 is CSASAAASYGQYF. CDR3 coding DNA: TGCAGCGCTTCCGCGGCGGCTTCCTACGGGCAGTACTTC.

The V gene is TRBV27, the J gene TRBJ1-2, with D possibly being TRBD1 (5 bases). Trimming cost V 8 bases and J 2 bases, with 9 bases left between them. CDR3 length: 12 amino acids. Germline lookup yields CDR1 MNHEY and CDR2 SMNVEV (reference sequence). CDR3 in DNA: TGTGCCAGCGCACAGGCCAACTATGGCTACACCTTC. Its protein is CASAQANYGYTF.